The 17 T cell receptor beta chains reported below all come from one sample, sequenced in a study of blood T cell repertoires in COVID-19. Profiled with immunoSEQ multiplex PCR; TCRdb holds only in-frame clones, not every one. This sample has roughly 52,000 clones, with approximately 87% found just once. The sequencing input was peripheral blood. These receptors originate from a man in his forties or fifties with acute or convalescent COVID-19.

The V call is TRBV5-1, the J call TRBJ1-1, with TRBD1 identical over 7 bases. In germline, CDR1 is SGHRS, CDR2 YFSETQ. CDR3 length: 15 residues. The trim removed 2 bases at V and 1 base at J, leaving 5 bases unmatched. This chain's CDR3 is CASSFVGQENTEAFF. The CDR3 nucleotides are TGCGCCAGCAGCTTCGTAGGACAGGAGAACACTGAAGCTTTCTTT.

The V and J genes are TRBV5-1 and TRBJ2-5, with 8 bases fitting TRBD1. The CDR3 consists of 14 residues. The J segment lost 5 bases and the V segment lost 0 bases, leaving 3 bases of the junction unmatched. Germline CDR1 reads SGHRS; CDR2 reads YFSETQ. The chain's CDR3 is CASSLGGTGETQYF. CDR3 DNA sequence: TGCGCCAGCAGCTTGGGCGGGACAGGCGAGACCCAGTACTTC.

The chain has TRBV18 and TRBJ1-5, with D maybe TRBD1 (5 bases). V was pared by 2 bases and J by 0 bases, with 11 bases between. Germline V CDR1 and CDR2: KGHSH, LQKENI. This CDR3 comprises 16 residues. CDR3 nucleotides: TGTGCCAGCTCACCAGGGGGGACTAATAGCAATCAGCCCCAGCATTTT. This sequence encodes CASSPGGTNSNQPQHF. The full variable domain, its missing parts supplied by reference TRBV18 and TRBJ1-5, is NAGVMQNPRHLVRRRGQEARLRCSPMKGHSHVYWYRQLPEEGLKFMVYLQKENIIDESGMPKERFSAEFPKEGPSILRIQQVVRGDSAAYFCASSPGGTNSNQPQHFGDGTRLSIL.

This clone has just one count. This sequence joins TRBV9 and TRBJ2-7; the D gene is possibly TRBD2 (6 bases). From germline, CDR1 is SGDLS and CDR2 YYNGEE. V was clipped by 0 bases and J by 3 bases, with 10 bases between them. The CDR3 is 14 residues long. The chain's CDR3 is CASSVAGEIYEQYF. In DNA, the CDR3 is TGTGCCAGCAGCGTAGCGGGAGAAATCTACGAGCAGTACTTC.

V and J are TRBV11-3 and TRBJ2-7; 7 bases agree with TRBD2. J was trimmed by 6 bases and V by 3 bases; bases with no gene match: 5. From germline, CDR1 is SGHNT and CDR2 YENEEA. CDR3 length: 13 residues. As DNA, the CDR3 is TGTGCCAGCAGCTTCTCGAGGGAGGGCGAGCAGTACTTC. Its translation is CASSFSREGEQYF.

The V and J genes are TRBV18 and TRBJ1-4; 9 nucleotides agree with TRBD1. The V and J ends lost 5 bases and 15 bases, in that order; junction bases with no gene match: 13. Per germline, CDR1 KGHSH and CDR2 LQKENI. The CDR3 runs 14 residues. CDR3 nucleotide sequence: TGTGCCAGCTCATTCGATGGACAGGGGAAGAATTTGTTTTTT. This gives the protein CASSFDGQGKNLFF. Full variable domain (missing parts from reference TRBV18 and TRBJ1-4): NAGVMQNPRHLVRRRGQEARLRCSPMKGHSHVYWYRQLPEEGLKFMVYLQKENIIDESGMPKERFSAEFPKEGPSILRIQQVVRGDSAAYFCASSFDGQGKNLFFGSGTQLSVL.

The rearrangement links TRBV6-5 to TRBJ1-5; 7 nucleotides agree with TRBD1. The CDR3 has 15 residues. Germline CDR1 MNHEY, CDR2 SVGAGI. V lost 7 bases and J lost 0; bases outside the gene matches: 6. The CDR3, as DNA: TGTGCCAGCACCGCCGGGACAGTTAGCAATCAGCCCCAGCATTTT. It translates to CASTAGTVSNQPQHF.

V usage is TRBV5-4 and J usage is TRBJ2-4, with D perhaps TRBD2 (6 bases). V lost 7 bases and J 7 bases, leaving 18 bases between the germline ends. Germline CDR1 reads SGHNT; CDR2 reads YYREEE (reference sequence). This CDR3 comprises 14 residues. The CDR3 loop reads CASQNRDSANIQYF. The CDR3 DNA sequence: TGTGCCAGCCAGAACCGGGACTCGGCGAACATTCAGTACTTC.

The CDR3 sequence: CASSVGQGGIYGYTF. The CDR3 DNA reads TGTGCCAGCAGCGTTGGACAGGGCGGTATCTATGGCTACACCTTC. The chain couples TRBV6-5 to TRBJ1-2, with TRBD1 identical over 8 bases. This CDR3 is 15 amino acids long. V was pared by 6 bases and J by 4 bases, with 10 bases of the junction left unmatched. Germline lookup yields CDR1 MNHEY and CDR2 SVGAGI.

The rearrangement uses TRBV5-1 and TRBJ1-4; TRBD1 might be the D (6 bases). Germline loops: CDR1 SGHRS, CDR2 YFSETQ. The ends were cut back, 4 bases at V and 0 bases at J, with 10 bases in the middle. CDR3 length equals 15 residues. The CDR3 nucleotides read TGCGCCAGCAGCAGGACAGCGACAACTAATGAAAAACTGTTTTTT. Residues: CASSRTATTNEKLFF.

The CDR3 nucleotides are TGTGCCAGCAGTGGTAGTCCCTACGAGCAGTACTTC. This codes for CASSGSPYEQYF. J is TRBJ2-7 and V is TRBV6-2 or TRBV6-3; D is unresolved. Deletions cut 5 bases from V and 2 bases from J, with 7 bases between. This CDR3 region has 12 residues. The V gene's germline CDR1 is MNHEY and CDR2 SVGEGT.

The V call is TRBV28, the J call TRBJ1-5; D call uncertain. The V and J ends lost 2 bases and 2 bases respectively, with 4 bases between them. The CDR3 is 13 residues long. Germline V gene sequence: CDR1 MDHEN, CDR2 SYDVKM. CDR3 coding DNA: TGTGCCAGCAGTTTACCAGGCAATCAGCCCCAGCATTTT. It is translated as CASSLPGNQPQHF.

This chain joins TRBV28 and TRBJ1-2; D remains unclear. Germline V gene lookup returns CDR1 MDHEN and CDR2 SYDVKM. V lost 2 bases and J lost 8, with 12 bases in between. The CDR3 length is 13 residues. The CDR3 spells CASSLTTVGGYTF. The CDR3, as DNA: TGTGCCAGCAGTTTAACCACAGTTGGAGGCTACACCTTC.

This clone came up a few times. The genes are TRBV28 and TRBJ1-1; D is perhaps TRBD1 (5 bases). V lost 6 bases and J 5 bases, leaving 19 bases between the germline ends. The CDR3 totals 15 residues. CDR1 and CDR2 (germline): MDHEN, SYDVKM. CDR3 coding DNA: TGTGCCAGCAGCTACCCGGGACTCAGGAAGACTGAAGCTTTCTTT. Encoded protein: CASSYPGLRKTEAFF.

V usage is TRBV14 and J usage is TRBJ2-7; TRBD2 is a possible D gene (6 bases). V was shortened by 4 bases and J by 0 bases, with 10 bases between the two germline ends. The CDR3 has 14 residues. From germline, CDR1 is SGHDN and CDR2 FVKESK. CDR3 residues: CASSPGRSSYEQYF. The CDR3 nucleotides are TGTGCCAGCAGCCCTGGGAGGAGCTCCTACGAGCAGTACTTC.

This clone was counted only a few times. This chain links TRBV5-1 with TRBJ2-4; 10 bases line up with TRBD1. V dropped 3 bases and J dropped 5; count of bases not matched to a gene: 5. The CDR3 sequence is 15 residues long. The germline V gene encodes CDR1 SGHRS and CDR2 YFSETQ. Here the CDR3 reads CASSWAGTGENIQYF. DNA of the CDR3: TGCGCCAGCAGCTGGGCCGGGACAGGGGAAAACATTCAGTACTTC.

J is TRBJ1-5 and V is TRBV18; a possible D gene is TRBD1 (5 bases). Germline CDR1 and CDR2: KGHSH and LQKENI. This CDR3 region has 15 residues. V gave up 2 bases and J gave up 2 bases, with 10 bases separating them. The CDR3 coding sequence is TGTGCCAGCTCACCATCGGGGGATGGCAATCAGCCCCAGCATTTT. Protein: CASSPSGDGNQPQHF.